The 31 T cell receptor beta chains presented below share a single source sample, sequenced in a study of blood T cells in healthy people across ages. The authors ran a second PCR of roughly 7 to 11 cycles using a sample-barcoded 5' primer and a J-beta primer mix. TCRdb processed the 5' RACE reads anew with MiXCR; each CDR3 protein has one entry. Of about 1.5 million distinct CDR3 sequences in the sample, approximately 43% were seen once. The sample was blood. The receptors originated from a woman younger than 30 in good health.

This clonotype was counted only a few times. V gene TRBV7-9 combines with J gene TRBJ1-2, with D possibly TRBD1 on 6 matching bases. This CDR3 has 14 residues. The V end was cut by 5 bases, the J end by 4 bases, with 14 bases between. Germline V CDR1 and CDR2: SEHNR, FQNEAQ (reference sequence). The CDR3 loop is CASSAGQNPYGYTF. As DNA, the CDR3 is TGTGCCAGCAGCGCTGGACAGAACCCCTATGGCTACACCTTC.

A few counts support this clonotype. This chain joins TRBV5-1 and TRBJ2-1; TRBD1 or TRBD2 may be the D gene (5 bases each). Germline CDR1 reads SGHRS; CDR2 reads YFSETQ. V was clipped by 0 bases and J by 9 bases, with 10 bases between them. The CDR3 is made up of 13 amino acids. CDR3 sequence: CASSLGAGSEQFF. The CDR3 bases are TGCGCCAGCAGCTTGGGTGCAGGGAGTGAGCAGTTCTTC.

The gene calls are TRBV30 and TRBJ1-1; the match to TRBD1 covers 7 bases. The CDR3 loop spans 13 amino acids. V was clipped by 8 bases and J by 1 base; unmatched bases: 7. Germline V gives CDR1 GTSNPN, CDR2 SVGIG (reference sequence). Here the CDR3 reads CAGQDAGNTEAFF. The CDR3 coding sequence is TGTGCCGGACAGGATGCTGGGAACACTGAAGCTTTCTTT.

The chain carries TRBV5-6 and TRBJ1-2; 7 bases are a match to TRBD1. The ends lost 4 bases at V and 1 base at J; junction bases unmatched: 7. Looked up from germline, CDR1 is SGHDT and CDR2 is YYEEEE. The CDR3 has 15 residues. The CDR3 reads CASSVGQINNYGYTF. The DNA of the CDR3 is TGTGCCAGCAGCGTGGGACAGATCAATAACTATGGCTACACCTTC.

In its sample, this clonotype was seen a few times. This sequence joins TRBV20-1 and TRBJ2-7, with 11 bases identical to TRBD2. Trimming cost V 2 bases and J 1 base; bases outside gene matches: 4. Germline V gives CDR1 DFQATT, CDR2 SNEGSKA (reference sequence). This CDR3 is 15 amino acids long. CDR3 loop: CSARSGTSGSYEQYF. CDR3 bases: TGCAGTGCTAGATCCGGGACTAGCGGATCCTACGAGCAGTACTTC.

The chain couples TRBV6-6 to TRBJ2-7; the D gene is possibly TRBD1 (5 bases). Between the trimmed V and J ends, which lost 6 bases and 0 bases, there was a span of 12 bases. Germline V gene data show CDR1 as MNHNY and CDR2 as SVGAGI (reference sequence). This CDR3 has 14 residues. The CDR3 here is CASRGPGHSYEQYF. As DNA, the CDR3 is TGTGCCAGCAGGGGGCCAGGGCACTCCTACGAGCAGTACTTC.

This clonotype was seen only a few times. J is TRBJ1-6 and V is TRBV27; D gene uncertain. The germline V and J ends were trimmed by 11 bases and 9 bases, with 14 bases remaining between them. CDR1 MNHEY and CDR2 SMNVEV come from the germline V gene (reference sequence). The CDR3 contains 12 residues. Here the CDR3 reads CAAGPLISPLHF. The DNA of the CDR3 is TGTGCCGCCGGCCCCTTGATTTCACCCCTCCACTTT.

The CDR3 region is CASTIGRAGYNEQFF. DNA for the CDR3: TGTGCCAGTACAATCGGGCGAGCGGGTTACAATGAGCAGTTCTTC. The V call is TRBV19, the J call TRBJ2-1; weak D call: TRBD2 (6 bases). Germline V lookup: CDR1 LNHDA, CDR2 SQIVND (reference sequence). Trimming took 7 bases from V and 4 from J, leaving 17 bases between them. CDR3 length: 15 amino acids. Using reference TRBV19 and TRBJ2-1 for the parts outside the CDR3, the full variable domain is DGGITQSPKYLFRKEGQNVTLSCEQNLNHDAMYWYRQDPGQGLRLIYYSQIVNDFQKGDIAEGYSVSREKKESFPLTVTSAQKNPTAFYLCASTIGRAGYNEQFFGPGTRLTVL.

This clonotype turned up a few times. The chain links TRBV9 to TRBJ2-7, with TRBD2 matching over 10 bases. V trimming: 3 bases; J trimming: 3 bases; junction bases outside the gene matches: 6. Per germline, CDR1 SGDLS and CDR2 YYNGEE. The length of the CDR3 is 15 residues. The CDR3 DNA reads as TGTGCCAGCAGCGCCGCTAGCGGGGGCATCTACGAGCAGTACTTC. This sequence encodes CASSAASGGIYEQYF.

CDR3 region: CASSLGLDRVGEQFF. The CDR3 coding sequence is TGTGCCAGCAGCTTGGGACTGGACAGGGTAGGTGAGCAGTTCTTC. The chain uses TRBV5-6 and TRBJ2-1, with TRBD1 matching over 8 bases. CDR3 length: 15 residues. Germline CDR1 SGHDT, CDR2 YYEEEE. V was pared by 0 bases and J by 9 bases, with 8 bases of the junction left unmatched.

The chain is built from TRBV7-2 and TRBJ2-3; 8 bases fit TRBD2. Trimming removed 4 bases from V and 1 base from J; junction bases left unmatched: 10. The CDR3 is 17 residues long. Looked up from germline, CDR1 is SGHTA and CDR2 is FQGNSA. In nucleotides, the CDR3 is TGTGCCAGCAGCTCCGGGAGGGGGGGGGTAGGCACAGATACGCAGTATTTT. It encodes CASSSGRGGVGTDTQYF.

This chain connects TRBV10-3 to TRBJ2-7; D unresolved. The ends were cut back, 0 bases at V and 5 bases at J, with 8 bases in the middle. Germline values: CDR1 ENHRY, CDR2 SYGVKD. This CDR3 spans 13 amino acids. The CDR3 sequence is CAISESTVNEQYF. In DNA, the CDR3 is TGTGCCATCAGTGAGTCGACGGTAAACGAGCAGTACTTC.

The chain combines TRBV5-1 with TRBJ2-1, with 16 positions matching TRBD2. The germline V gene has CDR1 SGHRS and CDR2 YFSETQ. This CDR3 is built from 17 residues. Trimming took 2 bases from V and 7 from J; bases not matched to a gene: 6. CDR3 coding DNA: TGCGCCAGCAGCTTAGGGACTAGCGGGGGGGCTGCAAATGAGCAGTTCTTC. It encodes CASSLGTSGGAANEQFF.

The sample holds a few counts of this clonotype. The chain employs TRBV3-1 and TRBJ1-1; no firm D call. Germline V gives CDR1 LGHDT, CDR2 YNNKEL (reference sequence). V was pared by 0 bases and J by 10 bases, with 9 bases between. The CDR3 runs 12 residues. CDR3 bases: TGTGCCAGCAGCCAAGAGGGGTTTCGAGCTTTCTTT. This sequence encodes CASSQEGFRAFF.

The V and J genes are TRBV6-5 and TRBJ2-5, with 11 bases matching TRBD2. The closer fit of TRBJ2-7 to the DNA end suggests the J call may be wrong. This CDR3 comprises 17 residues. Germline CDR1 MNHEY, CDR2 SVGAGI. The CDR3 loop is CASRSTSGGTPLYEQYF. The CDR3 DNA sequence: TGTGCCAGCAGATCTACTAGCGGGGGCACTCCCCTTTACGAGCAGTACTTC.

This clonotype was counted many times. The CDR3: CASSLDRENIQYF. The CDR3 region has the DNA TGTGCCAGCAGTTTGGACCGAGAAAACATTCAGTACTTC. This chain uses TRBV27 with TRBJ2-4; D remains unclear. The CDR3 covers 13 residues. Trimming removed 3 bases at V and 5 bases at J, with 8 bases between. The germline gives CDR1 MNHEY, CDR2 SMNVEV (reference sequence).

This clonotype occurred once. The chain recombines TRBV20-1 with TRBJ2-1; tentatively, D is TRBD2 (6 bases). TRBJ2-7 explains the end of the DNA better; the J call may be wrong. The CDR3 covers 14 residues. CDR1 and CDR2 (germline): DFQATT, SNEGSKA (reference sequence). In DNA form, the CDR3 reads TGCAGTGCTAGAGGTGGGGACTCCTACAATGAGCAGTACTTC. This encodes CSARGGDSYNEQYF.

The CDR3 DNA reads as TGTGCCAGCAGCGCAGGACTAGCGAATGAGCAGTTCTTC. It encodes CASSAGLANEQFF. The chain recombines TRBV11-3 with TRBJ2-1; 9 bases are shared with TRBD2. CDR1 and CDR2 from the germline V gene are SGHNT and YENEEA. The junction had 3 bases not matched to a gene; V was cut back by 5 bases and J by 7 bases. The CDR3 covers 13 residues.

This clonotype was observed a few times. The chain joins TRBV4-3 to TRBJ1-5; D gene uncertain. The CDR3 covers 13 residues. V was pared by 0 bases and J by 7 bases, with 7 bases between. CDR1 LGHNA and CDR2 YSLEER come from the germline V gene. The CDR3 here is CASSQDYVQPQHF. DNA for the CDR3: TGCGCCAGCAGCCAAGATTACGTCCAGCCCCAGCATTTT.

This clonotype was seen many times. The CDR3 DNA reads TGTGCCAGCAGCCAGCAAGGGAGCAATGAGCAGTTCTTC. This sequence encodes CASSQQGSNEQFF. The V and J genes are TRBV3-1 and TRBJ2-1; D perhaps matches TRBD2 (5 bases). CDR1 and CDR2 (germline): LGHDT, YNNKEL (reference sequence). V lost 3 bases to trimming and J lost 6 bases, with 9 bases between them. The CDR3 is 13 amino acids.

This clonotype was counted only a few times. The rearrangement links TRBV2 to TRBJ2-7; D perhaps matches TRBD2 (5 bases). The J call could be wrong; TRBJ2-5 is a better fit for the DNA end. The CDR3 runs to 13 residues. CDR1 SNHLY and CDR2 FYNNEI come from the germline V gene. This chain's CDR3 is CASNPSPEGTQYF. In DNA form, the CDR3 reads TGTGCCAGCAACCCCTCCCCCGAGGGGACCCAGTACTTC.

The rearrangement links TRBV7-2 to TRBJ1-2; D ambiguous. CDR3 length: 13 residues. The germline CDR1 and CDR2 sequences are SGHTA and FQGNSA. Trimming pared 6 bases from V and 8 bases from J, leaving 16 bases between. The CDR3 reads CASSVGGKTGYTF. The CDR3 coding sequence is TGTGCCAGCAGTGTCGGAGGGAAAACCGGCTACACCTTC.

V is TRBV7-9 and J is TRBJ2-1; D gene ambiguous. The J call may be incorrect, as the DNA end agrees better with TRBJ2-7. CDR3 length: 14 amino acids. Germline V gene lookup returns CDR1 SEHNR and CDR2 FQNEAQ (reference sequence). The CDR3 reads CASSLGAAYNEQYF. In DNA form, the CDR3 reads TGTGCCAGCAGCTTAGGAGCTGCGTACAATGAGCAGTACTTC.

This clonotype was observed a handful of times. V usage is TRBV4-1 and J usage is TRBJ2-5, with TRBD2 as a possible D gene (6 bases). The CDR3 totals 15 residues. Trimming took off 4 bases at V and 4 bases at J, with 16 bases between the two ends. CDR1 MGHRA and CDR2 YSYEKL come from the germline V gene. DNA for the CDR3: TGCGCCAGCAGCCCGGGGCTAGCGATTACAGAGACCCAGTACTTC. Encoded protein: CASSPGLAITETQYF.

This clonotype was recorded at least ten times. J is TRBJ2-7 and V is TRBV7-2; TRBD1 matches 7 bases. The CDR3 contains 15 residues. In germline, CDR1 is SGHTA, CDR2 FQGNSA. The trim removed 6 bases at V and 0 bases at J, leaving 8 bases unmatched. In DNA, the CDR3 is TGTGCCAGCAGTTTACTTCGGGACAGCTCCTACGAGCAGTACTTC. Its protein is CASSLLRDSSYEQYF. Based on the CDR3 plus reference TRBV7-2 and TRBJ2-7, the full variable domain is GAGVSQSPSNKVTEKGKDVELRCDPISGHTALYWYRQSLGQGLEFLIYFQGNSAPDKSGLPSDRFSAERTGGSVSTLTIQRTQQEDSAVYLCASSLLRDSSYEQYFGPGTRLTVT.

This clonotype was observed many times. The chain joins TRBV6-5 to TRBJ1-1; D call uncertain. CDR1 and CDR2 (germline): MNHEY, SVGAGI. V lost 8 bases to trimming and J lost 8 bases, with 15 bases between them. This CDR3 region has 12 residues. The chain's CDR3 is CASSNSGWEAFF. Written as DNA, the CDR3 is TGTGCCAGCTCTAATAGCGGGTGGGAAGCTTTCTTT.

The rearrangement links TRBV7-9 to TRBJ2-4; possible D gene TRBD1, 6 bases. This CDR3 region has 14 residues. The ends were cut back, 1 base at V and 12 bases at J, with 16 bases in the middle. CDR1 and CDR2 from the germline V gene are SEHNR and FQNEAQ (reference sequence). The CDR3 region has the DNA TGTGCCAGCAGCTTAGACAGGGAACAAGAGGCTCAGTACTTC. As protein: CASSLDREQEAQYF.

This clonotype has just one count. One end of the junction fails to match germline, which may point to a read error. The chain is built from TRBV2 and TRBJ2-1, with unresolved D. The CDR3 runs to 11 residues. CDR1 SNHLY and CDR2 FYNNEI come from the germline V gene. The CDR3 DNA is TGTGCCGGCAGTGGTGGTACAGAACAGTTCTTC. It codes for CAGSGGTEQFF.

In this sample, this clonotype turned up a few times. This chain connects TRBV29-1 to TRBJ2-1; TRBD2 matches 12 bases. From germline, CDR1 is SQVTM and CDR2 ANQGSEA. V dropped 5 bases and J dropped 5; count of bases not matched to a gene: 4. This CDR3 contains 14 residues. DNA of the CDR3: TGCAGCGTTTGGACTAGCGGGACCCACAATGAGCAGTTCTTC. Translated, it gives CSVWTSGTHNEQFF.

The chain joins TRBV20-1 to TRBJ2-7; D unclear. Germline V gives CDR1 DFQATT, CDR2 SNEGSKA (reference sequence). The ends were cut back, 0 bases at V and 2 bases at J, with 11 bases in the middle. This CDR3 has 14 amino acids. CDR3 amino acids: CSARDLVLPYEQYF. The CDR3 DNA sequence: TGCAGTGCTAGAGATCTGGTACTCCCCTACGAGCAGTACTTC.

The rearrangement links TRBV10-3 to TRBJ2-7, with 9 bases that match TRBD2. The CDR3 sequence is 14 residues long. V shed 10 bases and J 6 bases; nucleotides not matched to a gene: 13. CDR1 and CDR2 from the germline V gene are ENHRY and SYGVKD. This CDR3 reads CATSPGLAPSEQYF. In DNA form, the CDR3 reads TGTGCCACATCTCCGGGACTAGCCCCTTCCGAGCAGTACTTC.